A selection of T cell receptor beta chains follows, all from one sample in a study of T-cell reconstitution after alpha-beta-depleted transplantation in children. TCRdb used MiXCR to reprocess the PCR reads, holding one entry per CDR3 protein. Of about 900,000 distinct CDR3 sequences in the sample, around 30% were seen once. The source was PBMCs, mostly from graft donor cells, collected 360 days after TCRalphabeta/CD19-depleted stem cell transplant. These receptors were obtained from a boy under two years old who had a stem cell transplant for SCID, so the T cells may come from the graft donor. CDR3s include the opening cysteine and the closing phenylalanine or tryptophan. A D gene is named only where the DNA matches it firmly. Expanded clones get a size class; other rows say once, few or many, or leave the size out.

V gene	J gene	D gene	clone size	CDR3 protein	CDR3 DNA
TRBV29-1	TRBJ2-4	TRBD1	few	CSVVPGQGAIQYF	TGCAGCGTTGTTCCGGGACAGGGGGCCATTCAGTACTTC
TRBV2	TRBJ2-7	NA	NA	CASSDDGPEQYF	TGTGCCAGCAGTGACGACGGACCCGAGCAGTACTTC
TRBV20-1	TRBJ2-5	NA	NA	CSARRIGAETQYF	TGCAGTGCTAGGAGAATAGGGGCAGAGACCCAGTACTTC
TRBV28	TRBJ2-1	TRBD2	few	CASSETSYVNNEQFF	TGTGCCAGCAGCGAGACTAGCTACGTAAACAATGAGCAGTTCTTC
TRBV6-1	TRBJ2-7	TRBD1	few	CATRRDSPNYEQYF	TGTGCCACCCGTCGGGACAGCCCTAACTACGAGCAGTACTTC
TRBV12-3/TRBV12-4	TRBJ2-2	TRBD1	NA	CASSSTGVRDTGELFF	TGTGCCAGCAGTTCTACAGGGGTCCGCGATACCGGGGAGCTGTTTTTT
TRBV12-3/TRBV12-4	TRBJ2-7	TRBD1	few	CASSLRRGLDEQYF	TGTGCCAGCAGTTTACGCAGGGGGCTGGACGAGCAGTACTTC
TRBV4-3	TRBJ2-7	NA	many	CASSQDWLAYEQYF	TGCGCCAGCAGCCAAGATTGGCTAGCCTACGAGCAGTACTTC
TRBV20-1	TRBJ1-1	NA	NA	CSARVTQGDKAFF	TGCAGTGCTAGAGTGACACAGGGAGATAAAGCTTTCTTT
TRBV10-3	TRBJ2-1	NA	few	CAITTGRQGLDNEQFF	TGTGCCATCACCACCGGTCGGCAGGGGTTGGACAATGAGCAGTTCTTC
TRBV19	TRBJ2-3	NA	NA	CASSIQSHTDTQYF	TGTGCCAGTAGTATCCAATCCCACACAGATACGCAGTATTTT
TRBV12-3/TRBV12-4	TRBJ2-7	TRBD1	NA	CASSTRDRVYEQYF	TGTGCCAGCAGTACCCGGGACAGGGTTTACGAGCAGTACTTC
TRBV7-3	TRBJ2-3	NA	once	CASSSDGGLIPGTQYF	TGTGCCAGCAGCTCGGATGGGGGACTCATCCCCGGTACGCAGTATTTT
TRBV5-1	TRBJ2-7	TRBD1	few	CASSWGTESSYEQYF	TGCGCCAGCAGCTGGGGGACAGAGAGCTCCTACGAGCAGTACTTC
TRBV5-1	TRBJ2-1	TRBD1	few	CASSLEGAPTSSYNEQFF	TGCGCCAGCAGCTTGGAGGGGGCGCCGACAAGCTCCTACAATGAGCAGTTCTTC
TRBV4-3	TRBJ2-5	NA	few	CASSPWGLQETQYF	TGCGCCAGCAGCCCTTGGGGGCTCCAAGAGACCCAGTACTTC
TRBV7-9	TRBJ1-1	NA	many	CASSLGGAAFF	TGTGCCAGCAGCTTGGGGGGCGCAGCTTTCTTT
TRBV19	TRBJ1-1	NA	NA	CASSMEYTEAFF	TGTGCCAGTAGTATGGAGTACACTGAAGCTTTCTTT
TRBV5-1	TRBJ1-2	NA	NA	CASSLRDNKGYTF	TGCGCCAGCAGCTTACGGGACAACAAGGGCTACACCTTC
TRBV6-2/TRBV6-3	TRBJ2-7	NA	NA	CASSRGIYEQYF	TGTGCCAGCAGTCGAGGGATCTACGAGCAGTACTTC
TRBV12-3/TRBV12-4	TRBJ2-3	TRBD1	NA	CASPPGQWADTQYF	TGTGCCAGCCCTCCGGGACAGTGGGCAGATACGCAGTATTTT
TRBV7-2	TRBJ1-1	NA	NA	CASSLGRGIRNTEAFF	TGTGCCAGCAGCTTAGGTAGGGGGATCCGCAACACTGAAGCTTTCTTT
TRBV4-1	TRBJ2-7	TRBD2	few	CASSPGTSGGIYEQYF	TGCGCCAGCAGCCCTGGGACTAGCGGGGGGATCTACGAGCAGTACTTC
TRBV12-3/TRBV12-4	TRBJ2-1	TRBD2	once	CASSLAYERGYNEQFF	TGTGCCAGCAGTTTAGCGTATGAGCGGGGTTACAATGAGCAGTTCTTC
TRBV9	TRBJ2-2	NA	few	CASSVAQGLAGELFF	TGTGCCAGCAGCGTAGCCCAAGGGCTCGCCGGGGAGCTGTTTTTT
TRBV20-1	TRBJ1-2	TRBD1	few	CSASASGGGYTF	TGCAGTGCTAGCGCGTCAGGGGGAGGCTACACCTTC
TRBV5-1	TRBJ2-2	TRBD1	NA	CASSLRTGIAYTGELFF	TGCGCCAGCAGCCTAAGGACAGGGATCGCGTACACCGGGGAGCTGTTTTTT
TRBV15	TRBJ2-3	TRBD2	NA	CATSRPKGLAGKTDTQYF	TGTGCCACCAGCAGACCTAAAGGACTAGCGGGGAAGACAGATACGCAGTATTTT
TRBV5-1	TRBJ1-1	TRBD1	few	CASSWGGTGGKAFF	TGCGCCAGCAGCTGGGGAGGGACAGGGGGCAAAGCTTTCTTT
TRBV19	TRBJ1-1	NA	NA	CASSMRDSTEAFF	TGTGCCAGTAGTATGAGAGACAGCACTGAAGCTTTCTTT
TRBV12-5	TRBJ2-1	TRBD1	NA	CASGLEGAYNEQFF	TGTGCTAGTGGTTTGGAGGGGGCGTACAATGAGCAGTTCTTC
TRBV12-3/TRBV12-4	TRBJ1-1	NA	NA	CASSWTTEAFF	TGTGCCAGCAGTTGGACGACTGAAGCTTTCTTT
TRBV10-3	TRBJ2-7	NA	few	CAISASAPGEQYF	TGTGCCATCAGTGCGTCAGCCCCGGGGGAGCAGTACTTC
TRBV7-2	TRBJ2-7	NA	NA	CASSLASGRVGAYEQYF	TGTGCCAGCAGCTTAGCCTCCGGGCGGGTGGGTGCCTACGAGCAGTACTTC
TRBV14	TRBJ2-3	NA	NA	CASSQYKTDTQYF	TGTGCCAGCAGCCAATACAAAACAGATACGCAGTATTTT
TRBV7-9	TRBJ2-7	NA	many	CASASYEQYF	TGTGCCAGCGCCTCCTACGAGCAGTACTTC
TRBV5-1	TRBJ2-7	TRBD1	NA	CASSSVGTEIYEQYF	TGCGCCAGCAGCTCGGTGGGGACAGAGATCTACGAGCAGTACTTC
TRBV4-3	TRBJ2-3	TRBD1	few	CASSQEQGHTQYF	TGCGCCAGCAGCCAAGAACAGGGGCATACGCAGTATTTT
TRBV4-1	TRBJ2-7	TRBD1	NA	CASSQRTGDYEQYF	TGCGCCAGCAGCCAAAGGACAGGGGACTACGAGCAGTACTTC
TRBV5-1	TRBJ1-1	TRBD1	NA	CASSLAGTGGMNTEAFF	TGCGCCAGCAGCTTAGCCGGGACAGGGGGCATGAACACTGAAGCTTTCTTT
TRBV5-1	TRBJ2-7	NA	NA	CASSLEGLGEQYF	TGCGCCAGCAGCTTGGAGGGGCTGGGCGAGCAGTACTTC
TRBV20-1	TRBJ1-4	NA	NA	CSARNRGAISEKLFF	TGCAGTGCTAGAAATCGAGGGGCCATCAGTGAAAAACTGTTTTTT
TRBV7-8	TRBJ2-4	NA	NA	CASSLGGQTGNIQYF	TGTGCCAGCAGCTTAGGAGGACAAACGGGGAACATTCAGTACTTC
TRBV20-1	TRBJ1-1	TRBD1	NA	CSASPPTGPVTEAFF	TGCAGTGCTAGCCCCCCGACAGGGCCGGTCACTGAAGCTTTCTTT
TRBV12-3/TRBV12-4	TRBJ2-2	NA	NA	CASRQEGTLGTGELFF	TGTGCCAGCAGACAAGAGGGCACTTTAGGCACCGGGGAGCTGTTTTTT
TRBV10-3	TRBJ2-1	NA	NA	CAISDSWDPLGGQFF	TGTGCCATCAGTGATTCATGGGACCCTTTGGGAGGGCAGTTCTTC
TRBV11-2	TRBJ2-3	NA	few	CASSPGGSLHSTDTQYF	TGTGCCAGCAGCCCCGGCGGTAGCCTTCATAGCACAGATACGCAGTATTTT
TRBV7-6	TRBJ2-7	TRBD1	NA	CASSSWPTGKNPTYEQYF	TGTGCCAGCAGCTCATGGCCGACAGGGAAAAACCCCACCTACGAGCAGTACTTC
TRBV4-1	TRBJ2-1	TRBD2	NA	CASSQDHPGGPYNEQFF	TGCGCCAGCAGCCAAGATCATCCGGGGGGGCCCTACAATGAGCAGTTCTTC
TRBV9	TRBJ2-1	NA	NA	CASSLNRDQGNEQFF	TGTGCCAGCAGCCTCAACAGGGATCAGGGGAATGAGCAGTTCTTC
TRBV2	TRBJ2-3	NA	NA	CASSEALLGGPNTDTQYF	TGTGCCAGCAGTGAAGCGCTTTTAGGGGGGCCTAACACAGATACGCAGTATTTT
TRBV5-1	TRBJ1-4	TRBD1	NA	CASSSTGQENEKLFF	TGCGCCAGCAGCTCAACGGGACAGGAAAATGAAAAACTGTTTTTT